This TCR beta chain was documented in a study of early T cells in non-severe SARS-CoV-2 infection (dated by TCRdb to the early 2020s). Regarding the research as a whole: Bulk RNA from unsorted whole blood was used for TCR sequencing, so alpha and beta chains could not be paired. Points the paper makes about the study in general: VDJdb matching was skewed toward anti-spike CD8 responses, so virus-specific expansions were likely underestimated and private and CD4 specificities were missed.

Taken from cysteine to phenylalanine, the CDR3 has 17 residues. The read is trimmed to its CDR3 DNA, 51 bases read in frame from base 1. Trimming takes 4 bases from V and 0 bases from J, and the germline ends sit 15 bases apart. CDR1 and CDR2, per the germline V gene, are SGHAT and FQNNGV. The table lists this clonotype with many counts. The target of this receptor is not known. Base-call qualities are not available, and no considerably larger clone is one nucleotide away. The study was a case-control design nested within a healthcare worker cohort in London, UK, with weekly nasopharyngeal swab PCR tests and blood sampling. Healthcare workers were enrolled in the week of the UK lockdown, from 23 to 31 March 2020, and were followed every week for up to roughly 15 weeks. Libraries were made using 5' RACE. The reads were generated on a NextSeq 500. Unique molecular identifiers were attached to individual cDNA molecules in the TCR library protocol so that sequencing error and PCR bias could be corrected. Both TCR alpha and beta chains were sequenced, and tight co-correlation was observed between alpha and beta sequence abundances in each sample. The study's processing was this. Decombinator V4 was used to annotate TCR sequences for V gene, J gene and CDR3. Expanded TCRs were defined as changing significantly between any two time points under a Poisson model with p below 0.0001. TCR abundances were normalised to the total number of TCRs sequenced per sample and expressed as counts per million. MAIT TCRs were defined by TRAV1-2 paired with TRAJ12, TRAJ20 or TRAJ33, and iNKT TCRs by TRAV10 paired with TRAJ18. A search of VDJdb, accessed on 1 November 2021, was run for TCRs annotated to CMV, EBV and SARS-CoV-2, with TCRs annotated for multiple antigens excluded. TCRdb trimmed public reads at Q25 via fastp, called clones via MiXCR and kept in-frame beta chains. Here each entry gathers all rows of one CDR3 protein and keeps the most common genes and DNA. For this entry, the V and J calls and clone size follow TCRdb and not the study's own pipeline. The sample contains 32,000 or so distinct CDR3 sequences, 5.9% of them found a single time. Roughly 4.4% of the sample goes to the ten largest clones.

This receptor was identified in an adult who was a healthcare worker with PCR-confirmed SARS-CoV-2 infection or an uninfected control (not recorded which). The chain employs TRBV11-2 and TRBJ2-2, with no confidently assigned D gene. Source material: whole blood. The nucleotide sequence reads as follows: TGTGCCAGCAGCTATCCGAGGCCGTATCCGAACACCGGGGAGCTGTTTTTT. Translated, it gives CASSYPRPYPNTGELFF.